The next 32 T cell receptor beta chains were all read from a single sample in a study of T cell changes during pregnancy in multiple sclerosis. TCRdb keeps only in-frame clones here, not all; method: immunoSEQ multiplex PCR. The sample gives about 31,000 clones, 70% to 90% of which show up once; around 0.78% is in the top ten. The sample was CD4+ T cells from peripheral blood mononuclear cells, taken in the first trimester of pregnancy. The source of these receptors is a female donor in good health, enrolled as a control in a pregnancy study.

As to this clone: The junction and the germline gene differ at one end; a read error may be behind it. The chain is built from TRBV7-7 and TRBJ2-1; TRBD2 is a possible D gene (6 bases). The germline V gene encodes CDR1 SSHAT and CDR2 FNYEAQ (reference sequence). CDR3 length: 14 amino acids. The CDR3 DNA reads as TGTGCTAGCAGCTTAGGCGGGACGCACAATGAGCAGTTCTTC. This sequence encodes CASSLGGTHNEQFF.

The rearrangement uses TRBV13 and TRBJ2-1; 12 bases are shared with TRBD2. CDR3 length: 12 amino acids. In germline, CDR1 is PRHDT, CDR2 FYEKMQ (reference sequence). The J segment lost 15 bases and the V segment lost 5 bases, leaving 5 bases of the junction unmatched. CDR3 loop: CASSQGLAGRFF. The CDR3 DNA follows: TGTGCCAGCAGCCAAGGACTAGCGGGGCGGTTCTTC.

The chain employs TRBV5-1 and TRBJ2-2, with D possibly TRBD1 on 5 matching bases. There are 13 residues in the CDR3. In germline, CDR1 is SGHRS, CDR2 YFSETQ. V was clipped by 6 bases and J by 6 bases, with 12 bases between them. CDR3 bases: TGCGCCAGCATTCAGGGTGAGGCCGGGGAGCTGTTTTTT. The encoded protein is CASIQGEAGELFF.

The chain links TRBV6-1 to TRBJ2-1, with D tentatively TRBD1 (6 bases). The CDR3 loop spans 15 amino acids. Germline CDR1 reads MNHNS; CDR2 reads SASEGT. The germline V and J ends were trimmed by 2 bases and 4 bases, with 12 bases remaining between them. The CDR3 region is CASSESVRGYNEQFF. The CDR3 region has the DNA TGTGCCAGCAGTGAAAGCGTCAGGGGATACAATGAGCAGTTCTTC.

This clone occurred once. The chain joins TRBV11-3 to TRBJ2-3; 7 positions match TRBD2. This CDR3 has 16 residues. With 4 bases clipped from V and 3 bases from J, the junction kept 10 bases outside the gene matches. Looked up from germline, CDR1 is SGHNT and CDR2 is YENEEA. CDR3 sequence: CASSSPFGGETDTQYF. The CDR3 DNA reads as TGTGCCAGCAGCTCCCCGTTTGGGGGGGAAACAGATACGCAGTATTTT.

As DNA, the CDR3 is TGCGCCAGCAGCCTCCGAACCCCCCAAGACAGGGGCATACACAATGAGCAGTTCTTC. Translation: CASSLRTPQDRGIHNEQFF. The chain carries TRBV4-1 and TRBJ2-1, with 8 bases that match TRBD1. V was pared by 4 bases and J by 5 bases, with 19 bases of the junction left unmatched. Germline CDR1 MGHRA, CDR2 YSYEKL. The CDR3 sequence is 19 residues long.

V gene TRBV25-1 combines with J gene TRBJ1-2; D possibly corresponds to TRBD1 (5 bases). The CDR3 is 15 residues long. V lost 5 bases and J 2 bases, leaving 15 bases between the germline ends. Germline V lookup: CDR1 MGHDK, CDR2 SYGVNS. CDR3 protein: CASSLQGVGNYGYTF. In DNA form, the CDR3 reads TGTGCCAGCAGTCTTCAGGGTGTGGGGAACTATGGCTACACCTTC.

This clone has just one count. CDR3 amino acids: CASSIKRNTEAFF. In nucleotides, the CDR3 is TGTGCCAGTAGTATAAAGAGAAACACTGAAGCTTTCTTT. The chain has TRBV19 and TRBJ1-1; D gene ambiguous. This CDR3 has 13 amino acids. The germline CDR1 and CDR2 sequences are LNHDA and SQIVND (reference sequence). Trimming took off 2 bases at V and 2 bases at J, with 6 bases between the two ends.

This chain uses TRBV7-2 with TRBJ2-2; the D is unclear. The germline V gene has CDR1 SGHTA and CDR2 FQGNSA. CDR3 length: 19 amino acids. Between the trimmed V and J ends, which lost 1 base and 4 bases, there was a span of 22 bases. Here the CDR3 reads CASSLEGIGNLRSTGELFF. CDR3 nucleotide sequence: TGTGCCAGCAGCTTAGAAGGAATTGGCAACCTGCGGAGCACCGGGGAGCTGTTTTTT.

V gene TRBV5-6 combines with J gene TRBJ1-5, with TRBD1 as a possible D gene (6 bases). Deletions cut 0 bases from V and 6 bases from J, with 16 bases between. The germline V gene has CDR1 SGHDT and CDR2 YYEEEE. The CDR3 sequence is 16 residues long. In nucleotides, the CDR3 is TGTGCCAGCAGCTTGGGGGGCAAACAGGGCGGTCAGCCCCAGCATTTT. Amino acid sequence: CASSLGGKQGGQPQHF.

The rearrangement links TRBV7-6 to TRBJ1-2; perhaps TRBD1 as D (6 bases). CDR3 length equals 14 residues. V was pared by 5 bases and J by 8 bases, with 18 bases between. Germline CDR1 reads SGHVS; CDR2 reads FNYEAQ. Written as DNA, the CDR3 is TGTGCCAGCAGCCCACCCAACAGGGTTGGGGGCTACACCTTC. Protein sequence: CASSPPNRVGGYTF.

This sequence joins TRBV7-9 and TRBJ1-1; D gene ambiguous. CDR1 is SEHNR, CDR2 FQNEAQ, per germline (reference sequence). Trimming removed 4 bases at V and 4 bases at J, with 16 bases between. This CDR3 contains 15 residues. CDR3 coding DNA: TGTGCCAGCAGCTCTCCGCCGTTTAGCACCACTGAAGCTTTCTTT. Translation gives CASSSPPFSTTEAFF.

The chain carries TRBV6-4 and TRBJ1-2, with D perhaps TRBD1 (6 bases). V was shortened by 4 bases and J by 4 bases, with 13 bases between the two germline ends. This CDR3 region has 14 residues. CDR1 is MRHNA and CDR2 is SNTAGT in the germline V gene. The CDR3 spells CASSAGVLGYGYTF. The CDR3 DNA reads as TGTGCCAGCAGTGCAGGGGTGTTGGGCTATGGCTACACCTTC.

The chain couples TRBV7-9 to TRBJ1-4, with D perhaps TRBD1 (6 bases). Trimming took off 3 bases at V and 6 bases at J, with 14 bases between the two ends. Per germline, CDR1 SEHNR and CDR2 FQNEAQ (reference sequence). CDR3 length: 15 amino acids. Written as DNA, the CDR3 is TGTGCCAGCAGCTTTACGGGGGGCGGCCATGAAAAACTGTTTTTT. As protein: CASSFTGGGHEKLFF.

In its sample, this clone was seen a few times. The rearrangement uses TRBV4-2 and TRBJ2-2; 12 nucleotides agree with TRBD1. Trimming cost V 4 bases and J 5 bases; bases outside gene matches: 11. The CDR3 spans 18 residues. Germline loops: CDR1 LGHNA, CDR2 YNFKEQ. Here the CDR3 reads CASSRKGTGGSRTGELFF. The CDR3 DNA is TGTGCCAGCAGCCGGAAGGGGACAGGGGGCTCTAGGACCGGGGAGCTGTTTTTT.

V usage is TRBV7-2 and J usage is TRBJ1-5; D unclear. V was shortened by 5 bases and J by 5 bases, with 10 bases between the two germline ends. CDR1 SGHTA and CDR2 FQGNSA come from the germline V gene. The CDR3 totals 13 residues. CDR3 residues: CASSVDTHQPQHF. CDR3 bases: TGTGCCAGCAGCGTCGACACGCATCAGCCCCAGCATTTT. Drawing the rest from reference TRBV7-2 and TRBJ1-5, the complete variable domain is GAGVSQSPSNKVTEKGKDVELRCDPISGHTALYWYRQSLGQGLEFLIYFQGNSAPDKSGLPSDRFSAERTGGSVSTLTIQRTQQEDSAVYLCASSVDTHQPQHFGDGTRLSIL.

This sequence joins TRBV15 and TRBJ2-7, with 9 bases aligning to TRBD1. Per germline, CDR1 LNHNV and CDR2 YYDKDF (reference sequence). This CDR3 is 15 amino acids long. V gave up 0 bases and J gave up 2 bases; unmatched junction bases: 2. The CDR3 nucleotides are TGTGCCACCAGCAGAGACGGGACAGGGACCTACGAGCAGTACTTC. Translated, it gives CATSRDGTGTYEQYF.

V usage is TRBV6-1 and J usage is TRBJ2-5; 8 positions match TRBD1. The end of the DNA fits TRBJ2-7 better, so the J call may be wrong. The CDR3 contains 15 residues. The germline gives CDR1 MNHNS, CDR2 SASEGT. CDR3 coding DNA: TGTGCCAGCAGTGAACGGGACAGGCCCTCCTACGAGCAGTACTTC. Encoded protein: CASSERDRPSYEQYF.

Points on this clone: At one of its ends the junction is not consistent with the germline gene, which may arise from a read error. The rearrangement uses TRBV11-3 and TRBJ2-7, with 7 bases fitting TRBD1. CDR1 is SGHNT, CDR2 YENEEA, per germline. The CDR3 spans 13 residues. CDR3 in DNA: TGTGCCAGCAGCCTAGAGCGACAGGGACAGCATTTCTTC. It yields the protein CASSLERQGQHFF.

V gene TRBV4-1 combines with J gene TRBJ2-3; 9 bases match TRBD2. The CDR3 length is 16 residues. Losses at the gene ends were 4 bases for V and 4 bases for J; bases not matched to a gene: 9. Germline CDR1 is MGHRA and CDR2 is YSYEKL. Here the CDR3 reads CASSLGRGGMPDTQYF. In DNA, the CDR3 is TGCGCCAGCAGCCTGGGGCGGGGGGGTATGCCAGATACGCAGTATTTT.

The chain recombines TRBV30 with TRBJ1-2, with D uncertain. The CDR3 covers 13 residues. Germline CDR1 is GTSNPN and CDR2 is SVGIG (reference sequence). V gave up 0 bases and J gave up 6 bases, with 11 bases separating them. CDR3 nucleotide sequence: TGTGCCTGGAGTGTACCTGGGCCAAATGGCTACACCTTC. It codes for CAWSVPGPNGYTF.

This chain joins TRBV4-2 and TRBJ1-5; 7 nucleotides line up with TRBD1. This CDR3 contains 16 residues. Germline trimming cut 0 bases from V and 7 bases from J; bases unmatched to any gene: 9. From germline, CDR1 is LGHNA and CDR2 YNFKEQ. The CDR3 DNA reads TGTGCCAGCAGCCAAGAGAAAAGGGGGCTAATACAGCCCCAGCATTTT. This codes for CASSQEKRGLIQPQHF.

The chain uses TRBV11-2 and TRBJ2-7, with D tentatively TRBD2 (6 bases). The CDR3 is made up of 15 amino acids. V was shortened by 1 base and J by 3 bases, with 13 bases between the two germline ends. The V gene's germline CDR1 is SGHAT and CDR2 FQNNGV. The CDR3 DNA is TGTGCCAGCAGCTTAGGTGGGGGGTATAGCTACGAGCAGTACTTC. This translates into CASSLGGGYSYEQYF.

J is TRBJ1-1 and V is TRBV30; D is possibly TRBD1 (6 bases). The germline V gene has CDR1 GTSNPN and CDR2 SVGIG (reference sequence). V shed 4 bases and J shed 0 bases, with 12 bases lying between them. This CDR3 is built from 14 residues. CDR3 protein: CAWKVDRLNTEAFF. The CDR3 DNA reads as TGTGCCTGGAAGGTCGACAGGCTGAACACTGAAGCTTTCTTT.

This chain links TRBV5-4 with TRBJ1-1; D may be TRBD1 (5 bases). Trimming pared 4 bases from V and 0 bases from J, leaving 13 bases between. The CDR3 is 15 residues long. The germline CDR1 and CDR2 sequences are SGHNT and YYREEE (reference sequence). The DNA for the CDR3 is TGTGCCAGCAGCCTATGGGGGGTATTGAACACTGAAGCTTTCTTT. It specifies CASSLWGVLNTEAFF.

This rearrangement joins TRBV5-4 to TRBJ2-3; 12 bases line up with TRBD2. J lost 1 base, V lost 4 bases, and 4 bases had no gene match. Germline CDR1 SGHNT, CDR2 YYREEE (reference sequence). This CDR3 comprises 16 residues. CDR3 coding DNA: TGTGCCAGCAGCCCAAGACTAGCGGGGGGCACAGATACGCAGTATTTT. This sequence encodes CASSPRLAGGTDTQYF. Full variable domain (outside the CDR3, taken from reference TRBV5-4 and TRBJ2-3): ETGVTQSPTHLIKTRGQQVTLRCSSQSGHNTVSWYQQALGQGPQFIFQYYREEENGRGNFPPRFSGLQFPNYSSELNVNALELDDSALYLCASSPRLAGGTDTQYFGPGTRLTVL.

This clone was seen more than once but under ten times. This chain joins TRBV7-3 and TRBJ2-3, with TRBD2 matching over 10 bases. Germline V gene sequence: CDR1 SGHTA, CDR2 FQGTGA. CDR3 length equals 17 residues. Trimming removed 5 bases from V and 5 bases from J; junction bases left unmatched: 13. CDR3 DNA sequence: TGTGCCAGCAGCCCCGTGGGAGCGGGGGGGCGGGAAGATACGCAGTATTTT. Its translation: CASSPVGAGGREDTQYF.

The rearrangement links TRBV11-3 to TRBJ1-2; D remains ambiguous. Germline CDR1 SGHNT, CDR2 YENEEA. This CDR3 contains 15 residues. The V end lost 5 bases, the J end lost 3 bases, and 16 bases lay between the germline ends. Here the CDR3 reads CASSDYGRGDYGYTF. CDR3 nucleotides: TGTGCCAGCAGCGATTATGGACGGGGAGACTATGGCTACACCTTC.

About this clone itself: Additional DNA sequences in this sample encode the identical CDR3. This sequence joins TRBV18 and TRBJ1-2; 11 bases are a match to TRBD1. CDR1 KGHSH and CDR2 LQKENI come from the germline V gene. The CDR3 consists of 13 residues. Germline trimming cut 6 bases from V and 7 bases from J; bases unmatched to any gene: 4. CDR3 amino acids: CASSPGTGGGYTF. The CDR3 DNA follows: TGTGCCAGCTCCCCTGGGACAGGGGGTGGCTACACCTTC. Full variable domain (remainder filled in from reference TRBV18 and TRBJ1-2): NAGVMQNPRHLVRRRGQEARLRCSPMKGHSHVYWYRQLPEEGLKFMVYLQKENIIDESGMPKERFSAEFPKEGPSILRIQQVVRGDSAAYFCASSPGTGGGYTFGSGTRLTVV.

The genes are TRBV7-2 and TRBJ2-3, with no clear D. The CDR3 spans 13 residues. The ends were cut back, 3 bases at V and 6 bases at J, with 10 bases in the middle. Germline lookup yields CDR1 SGHTA and CDR2 FQGNSA. This chain's CDR3 is CASSFSIQDTQYF. CDR3 DNA: TGTGCCAGCAGCTTTTCCATACAGGATACGCAGTATTTT.

The V gene is TRBV30, the J gene TRBJ1-2; 8 bases fit TRBD1. CDR3 length: 15 residues. CDR1 is GTSNPN and CDR2 is SVGIG in the germline V gene (reference sequence). J lost 8 bases, V lost 1 base, and 12 bases had no gene match. CDR3: CAWSEDIRGRVGYTF. As DNA, the CDR3 is TGTGCCTGGAGTGAAGACATCAGGGGGCGGGTGGGCTACACCTTC.

Only one count was recorded for this clone. This chain joins TRBV2 and TRBJ1-5, with 9 bases identical to TRBD1. This CDR3 has 15 residues. Unmatched junction bases numbered 0, after V lost 3 bases and J lost 0 bases. Germline V CDR1 and CDR2: SNHLY, FYNNEI. CDR3 coding DNA: TGTGCCAGCAGTGAGGACAGGGGTAGCAATCAGCCCCAGCATTTT. Its protein is CASSEDRGSNQPQHF.